These 23 T cell receptor beta chains were all obtained from the same sample, sequenced in a study of technical replicates of blood from several donors (dated by TCRdb to 2015 to 2018). The library was built by means of the immunoSEQ multiplex PCR assay. Here the immuneACCESS table is served through TCRdb, limited to in-frame sequences with V and J called. Missing clones are a known gap in these copies; in checked studies unresolved V genes cover under half, and the rest lacks a known reason. In all, the sample holds about 100,000 clones, and just under 95% of those were seen once. Under 0.4% of the sample goes to the ten largest clones. Sequencing input: T cells isolated from PBMCs. These TCRs come from a human donor in good health.

This sequence joins TRBV30 and TRBJ2-5; D is unresolved. The V gene lost 3 bases and the J gene lost 7 bases, with 9 bases spanning the gap. The germline V gene has CDR1 GTSNPN and CDR2 SVGIG (reference sequence). This CDR3 comprises 11 residues. CDR3 bases: TGTGCCTGGAGCGCCTCGGGGACCCAGTACTTC. It encodes CAWSASGTQYF.

CDR3 DNA: TGCGCCAGCAGCCAAACCAGACTAGCGGGAGTGGAGACCCAGTACTTC. Amino acids: CASSQTRLAGVETQYF. The genes are TRBV4-1 and TRBJ2-5, with 12 positions matching TRBD2. The CDR3 covers 16 residues. The germline gives CDR1 MGHRA, CDR2 YSYEKL. V dropped 2 bases and J dropped 5; count of bases not matched to a gene: 6.

The chain employs TRBV19 and TRBJ2-7; TRBD2 matches at 9 bases. Germline lookup yields CDR1 LNHDA and CDR2 SQIVND (reference sequence). CDR3 length: 16 residues. J was trimmed by 1 base and V by 4 bases; bases with no gene match: 8. The DNA of the CDR3 is TGTGCCAGTAGTAACCCGGGACTAGCAGTTTCCTACGAGCAGTACTTC. Amino acid sequence: CASSNPGLAVSYEQYF.

Turning to this clone: Sequence at one end of the junction differs from germline and may be a read error. The chain carries TRBV27 and TRBJ2-7; tentative D call: TRBD1 (6 bases). Looked up from germline, CDR1 is MNHEY and CDR2 is SMNVEV (reference sequence). The length of the CDR3 is 15 residues. The CDR3 DNA is TGTGCCAGCAGCGAGCCCGGGCAGGGGTCCTCCGAGCAGTACTTC. Its protein is CASSEPGQGSSEQYF.

The chain joins TRBV2 to TRBJ1-4; 8 nucleotides match TRBD1. The CDR3 is 12 residues long. Looked up from germline, CDR1 is SNHLY and CDR2 is FYNNEI. V lost 11 bases and J lost 8; bases outside the gene matches: 7. The CDR3: CAGHRDREKLFF. DNA for the CDR3: TGTGCCGGACACCGGGACAGGGAAAAACTGTTTTTT.

DNA for the CDR3: TGTGCCAGCAGCCGGACAGGCTATACTGAAGCTTTCTTT. Protein product: CASSRTGYTEAFF. V is TRBV5-8 and J is TRBJ1-1; the match to TRBD1 covers 7 bases. Germline lookup yields CDR1 SGHTS and CDR2 YDEGEE. J lost 5 bases, V lost 4 bases, and 5 bases had no gene match. The CDR3 consists of 13 residues.

This chain joins TRBV28 and TRBJ1-1; possible D gene TRBD1, 5 bases. Germline CDR1 reads MDHEN; CDR2 reads SYDVKM. V was clipped by 6 bases and J by 4 bases, with 15 bases between them. The CDR3 sequence is 14 residues long. The CDR3 here is CASSLSRGSTEAFF. The CDR3 nucleotides are TGTGCCAGCAGCCTATCTAGGGGCTCCACTGAAGCTTTCTTT.

This sequence joins TRBV19 and TRBJ2-3; 9 nucleotides align to TRBD1. The CDR3 loop spans 15 amino acids. Unmatched junction bases numbered 5, after V lost 4 bases and J lost 3 bases. In germline, CDR1 is LNHDA, CDR2 SQIVND (reference sequence). This CDR3 is CASSRGQGWTDTQYF. In nucleotides, the CDR3 is TGTGCCAGTAGTAGGGGACAGGGTTGGACAGATACGCAGTATTTT.

The chain carries TRBV11-3 and TRBJ2-1, with D hard to call. The germline V and J ends were trimmed by 5 bases and 0 bases, with 14 bases remaining between them. Per germline, CDR1 SGHNT and CDR2 YENEEA. The CDR3 loop spans 16 amino acids. The CDR3 coding sequence is TGTGCCAGCAGCCCTTGGGTGTGGAGCTCCTACAATGAGCAGTTCTTC. Translation gives CASSPWVWSSYNEQFF.

The chain joins TRBV19 to TRBJ2-1, with a tentative D call TRBD2 (6 bases). Germline CDR1 reads LNHDA; CDR2 reads SQIVND (reference sequence). V shed 7 bases and J shed 4 bases, with 17 bases lying between them. This CDR3 has 15 residues. In nucleotides, the CDR3 is TGTGCCAGTAAAGTCCCGGGACTGACATACAATGAGCAGTTCTTC. Translating it yields CASKVPGLTYNEQFF. Looking up the rest from reference TRBV19 and TRBJ2-1 gives the full variable domain: DGGITQSPKYLFRKEGQNVTLSCEQNLNHDAMYWYRQDPGQGLRLIYYSQIVNDFQKGDIAEGYSVSREKKESFPLTVTSAQKNPTAFYLCASKVPGLTYNEQFFGPGTRLTVL.

V usage is TRBV5-1 and J usage is TRBJ2-3; 8 bases align to TRBD2. V lost 7 bases and J lost 3; bases outside the gene matches: 10. Germline V CDR1 and CDR2: SGHRS, YFSETQ. The CDR3 is 15 amino acids. The CDR3: CASGPGLASTDTQYF. Written as DNA, the CDR3 is TGCGCCAGCGGCCCAGGACTAGCTTCAACAGATACGCAGTATTTT.

The V and J genes are TRBV13 and TRBJ2-3, with no clear D. The CDR3 has 13 amino acids. Deletions cut 5 bases from V and 2 bases from J, with 8 bases between. In germline, CDR1 is PRHDT, CDR2 FYEKMQ (reference sequence). The CDR3 here is CASSTTPTDTQYF. In nucleotides, the CDR3 is TGTGCCAGCAGCACCACACCCACAGATACGCAGTATTTT.

This clone was counted a single time. The rearrangement joins TRBV28 to TRBJ2-3; the D is unclear. The CDR3 has 14 amino acids. Between the trimmed V and J ends, which lost 4 bases and 0 bases, there was a span of 8 bases. The germline V gene has CDR1 MDHEN and CDR2 SYDVKM. The CDR3 sequence is CASSSEYSTDTQYF. CDR3 DNA: TGTGCCAGCAGTTCCGAGTATAGCACAGATACGCAGTATTTT.

The rearrangement uses TRBV5-6 and TRBJ2-7; 9 bases match TRBD1. CDR1 SGHDT and CDR2 YYEEEE come from the germline V gene. After removal of 0 bases from V and 3 bases from J, the junction contained 1 base not matched to a gene. This CDR3 has 14 residues. In DNA form, the CDR3 reads TGTGCCAGCAGCTTGGGACAGGGGGTCTACGAGCAGTACTTC. Translation gives CASSLGQGVYEQYF.

V is TRBV6-6 and J is TRBJ2-1; 9 bases fit TRBD2. The CDR3 has 13 amino acids. Germline V lookup: CDR1 MNHNY, CDR2 SVGAGI (reference sequence). With V trimmed by 5 bases and J by 6 bases, 2 bases remained unmatched. CDR3 coding DNA: TGTGCCAGCAGTGGCGGGAGGGCCAATGAGCAGTTCTTC. Its translation is CASSGGRANEQFF.

The chain links TRBV25-1 to TRBJ2-1; the match to TRBD2 covers 8 bases. The ends lost 3 bases at V and 6 bases at J; junction bases unmatched: 7. Germline V CDR1 and CDR2: MGHDK, SYGVNS. The CDR3 has 15 residues. CDR3 coding DNA: TGTGCCAGCAGTGACGGGACTAGTTGGGTCAATGAGCAGTTCTTC. Translated, it gives CASSDGTSWVNEQFF.

This chain uses TRBV27 with TRBJ1-4, with D possibly TRBD1 on 5 matching bases. The V end was cut by 6 bases, the J end by 6 bases, with 11 bases between. This CDR3 has 13 amino acids. Germline-derived CDR1 and CDR2 are MNHEY and SMNVEV (reference sequence). Written as DNA, the CDR3 is TGTGCCAGCAGCCGGGACTCCTATGAAAAACTGTTTTTT. Its protein product is CASSRDSYEKLFF.

The rearrangement joins TRBV5-4 to TRBJ2-5; no definite D call. Trimming stripped 2 bases from V and 0 bases from J, with 8 bases between. Germline V gene sequence: CDR1 SGHNT, CDR2 YYREEE (reference sequence). CDR3 length: 14 amino acids. In nucleotides, the CDR3 is TGTGCCAGCAGCTTTTTGTCGGACCAAGAGACCCAGTACTTC. Its translation: CASSFLSDQETQYF.

This clone occurred once. The J gene is TRBJ2-1, the V gene TRBV29-1; possible D gene TRBD2, 6 bases. Germline lookup yields CDR1 SQVTM and CDR2 ANQGSEA. The CDR3 length is 13 residues. Deletions cut 2 bases from V and 7 bases from J, with 12 bases between. The CDR3 DNA follows: TGCAGCGTTGAACAGGGAGGAGGAAATGAGCAGTTCTTC. Amino acids: CSVEQGGGNEQFF.

This chain links TRBV18 with TRBJ1-1; 10 nucleotides match TRBD1. This CDR3 region has 16 residues. CDR1 and CDR2 (germline): KGHSH, LQKENI. The trim removed 3 bases at V and 1 base at J, leaving 5 bases unmatched. The CDR3 protein is CASSPAGTGENTEAFF. The CDR3 bases are TGTGCCAGCTCACCCGCCGGGACAGGGGAGAACACTGAAGCTTTCTTT.

The chain couples TRBV9 to TRBJ2-7; D gene uncertain. V dropped 0 bases and J dropped 3 bases, with 10 bases sitting between them. The CDR3 contains 14 residues. Germline values: CDR1 SGDLS, CDR2 YYNGEE. The CDR3 protein is CASSVGSQNYEQYF. The CDR3, as DNA: TGTGCCAGCAGCGTAGGCTCACAGAACTACGAGCAGTACTTC.

This chain joins TRBV28 and TRBJ1-2; possibly TRBD1 for D (6 bases). Looked up from germline, CDR1 is MDHEN and CDR2 is SYDVKM. The V end was cut by 6 bases, the J end by 7 bases, with 15 bases between. This CDR3 comprises 13 residues. CDR3 bases: TGTGCCAGCAGCCGACAGGAGAGCCCTGGCTACACCTTC. Protein sequence: CASSRQESPGYTF.

The chain combines TRBV5-1 with TRBJ1-4; TRBD1 aligns across 8 bases. CDR1 and CDR2 (germline): SGHRS, YFSETQ. V dropped 4 bases and J dropped 3; count of bases not matched to a gene: 8. The length of the CDR3 is 16 residues. The CDR3 DNA reads TGCGCCAGCAGCGTGGACAGGGCACTAGCTAATGAAAAACTGTTTTTT. Residues: CASSVDRALANEKLFF.